This is a list of T cell receptor beta chains from one sample in a study of T cell repertoires in cytomegalovirus infection. Via MiXCR, TCRdb re-called the reads, giving one row per CDR3 protein. The profile shows under 95,000 distinct CDR3 sequences, around 49% of them singletons. The antigens of these receptors remain unknown. The source was CD8+ T cells from cultured PBMCs, collected from culture after CMV antigen stimulation. Receptor source: a human donor in good health (CMV status not recorded). Some clones in this sample may be carry-over from other donors' samples. The CDR3 runs from the conserved cysteine through the conserved F or W. The D gene is left open where the match is weak. Only part of the rows carry a size: once, few, many, or a class if the clone is expanded.

TRBV27	TRBJ1-5	.	few	CASSPGPTGSQPQHF	TGTGCCAGCAGTCCGGGCCCTACAGGGTCTCAGCCCCAGCATTTT
TRBV28	TRBJ1-2	.	few	CASSLRSGNYGYTF	TGTGCCAGCAGCCTTAGGAGTGGAAACTATGGCTACACCTTC
TRBV7-2	TRBJ2-1	TRBD2	few	CASSFGTSGSDEQFF	TGTGCCAGCAGCTTCGGGACTAGCGGGAGCGATGAGCAGTTCTTC
TRBV3-1	TRBJ1-2	TRBD1	.	CASSLLGEGGRGYTF	TGTGCCAGCAGCCTCCTAGGCGAAGGGGGCCGTGGCTACACCTTC
TRBV12-5	TRBJ1-2	.	few	CASGSDTPGGYTF	TGTGCTAGTGGCTCCGACACTCCGGGTGGCTACACCTTC
TRBV7-2	TRBJ1-4	TRBD1	.	CASSLGGQGAREKLFF	TGTGCCAGCAGCTTAGGGGGCCAGGGGGCGAGGGAAAAACTGTTTTTT
TRBV6-9	TRBJ2-5	TRBD2	.	CASERGTRETQYF	TGTGCCTCGGAGCGGGGGACGCGGGAGACCCAGTACTTC
TRBV5-6	TRBJ2-7	TRBD1	once	CASSWGTGSYEQYF	TGTGCCAGCAGCTGGGGGACAGGATCCTACGAGCAGTACTTC
TRBV4-2	TRBJ2-1	.	.	CASSPTGGWDNEQFF	TGTGCCAGCAGCCCGACAGGTGGTTGGGATAATGAGCAGTTCTTC
TRBV6-6	TRBJ2-7	.	few	CASSYSVGDEQYF	TGTGCCAGCAGTTACTCGGTAGGGGACGAGCAGTACTTC
TRBV19	TRBJ1-1	.	.	CASRGPNTEAFF	TGTGCCAGTAGAGGTCCGAACACTGAAGCTTTCTTT
TRBV7-6	TRBJ2-1	TRBD2	.	CASSLSAGGRDEQFF	TGTGCCAGCAGCTTATCCGCGGGGGGCCGTGATGAGCAGTTCTTC
TRBV7-9	TRBJ1-5	.	few	CAGGREGTQPQHF	TGTGCCGGAGGAAGGGAAGGCACTCAGCCCCAGCATTTT
TRBV27	TRBJ1-1	TRBD1	.	CASSPGQQATEAFF	TGTGCCAGCAGTCCGGGACAGCAAGCAACTGAAGCTTTCTTT
TRBV20-1	TRBJ2-1	TRBD2	.	CSAWGLAGSNEQFF	TGCAGTGCTTGGGGACTAGCGGGGTCCAATGAGCAGTTCTTC
TRBV7-9	TRBJ2-1	.	.	CASRRGRGKVAYNEQFF	TGTGCCAGCAGGAGGGGCAGGGGAAAAGTTGCCTACAATGAGCAGTTCTTC
TRBV7-8	TRBJ1-2	.	many	CASSPLGEGLYYGYTF	TGTGCCAGCAGCCCTCTTGGGGAGGGCCTCTACTATGGCTACACCTTC
TRBV27	TRBJ1-1	.	.	CASSLEGRAEAFF	TGTGCCAGCAGTTTGGAGGGGCGCGCTGAAGCTTTCTTT
TRBV20-1	TRBJ1-4	.	once	CSARENEEKLFF	TGCAGTGCCAGAGAAAACGAAGAAAAACTGTTTTTT
TRBV7-9	TRBJ2-1	TRBD2	.	CASSSTSGNFDEQFF	TGTGCCAGCAGCTCTACTAGCGGGAACTTCGATGAGCAGTTCTTC
TRBV12-3/TRBV12-4	TRBJ2-6	.	.	CASSLAPVNSGANVLTF	TGTGCCAGCAGTTTAGCGCCAGTTAACTCTGGGGCCAACGTCCTGACTTTC
TRBV20-1	TRBJ2-1	.	few	CSAPSGVITYNEQFF	TGCAGTGCGCCCTCAGGGGTAATAACCTACAATGAGCAGTTCTTC
TRBV6-1	TRBJ2-5	.	.	CASSEAGGPSGTQYF	TGTGCCAGCAGTGAAGCTGGCGGACCCTCGGGGACCCAGTACTTC
TRBV7-9	TRBJ2-1	.	few	CASSTSYNEQFF	TGTGCCAGCAGCACCTCCTACAATGAGCAGTTCTTC
TRBV24-1	TRBJ2-1	TRBD2	.	CATSDLSGSTGNEQFF	TGTGCCACCAGTGACCTTAGCGGGAGCACGGGGAATGAGCAGTTCTTC
TRBV6-6	TRBJ2-5	TRBD2	.	CASSYRAGGIVETQYF	TGTGCCAGCAGTTACAGAGCGGGGGGGATCGTAGAGACCCAGTACTTC
TRBV6-2/TRBV6-3	TRBJ2-1	TRBD2	.	CASSPSLGGRTYEQFF	TGTGCCAGCAGCCCGTCACTCGGGGGGAGGACCTATGAGCAGTTCTTC
TRBV4-2	TRBJ2-3	TRBD2	.	CASSQTTSGRYTDTQYF	TGTGCCAGCAGCCAAACGACTAGCGGACGGTACACAGATACGCAGTATTTT
TRBV28	TRBJ2-2	.	.	CASSFGSTGELFF	TGTGCCAGCAGTTTTGGCAGCACCGGGGAGCTGTTTTTT
TRBV7-6	TRBJ2-7	.	.	CASSFGGEAHEQYF	TGTGCCAGCAGCTTTGGCGGGGAGGCCCACGAGCAGTACTTC
TRBV12-3/TRBV12-4	TRBJ2-1	TRBD2	once	CASSPGGGSYNEQFF	TGTGCCAGCAGCCCTGGGGGGGGGTCCTACAATGAGCAGTTCTTC
TRBV6-1	TRBJ2-3	TRBD2	.	CASRTSGRLTDTQYF	TGTGCCAGCAGAACAAGCGGGAGGCTAACAGATACGCAGTATTTT
TRBV7-8	TRBJ1-2	.	few	CASSLEAGAEGYTF	TGTGCCAGCAGCTTAGAAGCAGGGGCGGAGGGCTACACCTTC
TRBV5-1	TRBJ1-2	.	.	CASSLNPVSYGYTF	TGCGCCAGCAGCTTGAACCCCGTGAGCTATGGCTACACCTTC
TRBV4-2	TRBJ1-1	.	few	CASSPLSGDTEAFF	TGTGCCAGCAGCCCCCTGAGCGGGGACACTGAAGCTTTCTTT
TRBV6-1	TRBJ1-1	.	few	CASRVERYTEAFF	TGTGCCAGCAGAGTCGAAAGGTACACTGAAGCTTTCTTT
TRBV7-9	TRBJ1-1	.	.	CASSLVYTTEAFF	TGTGCCAGCAGCTTAGTATACACCACTGAAGCTTTCTTT
TRBV28	TRBJ1-2	TRBD1	.	CASSLSPTGGGDGYTF	TGTGCCAGCAGTTTATCCCCGACAGGGGGAGGGGACGGCTACACCTTC
TRBV28	TRBJ2-7	.	few	CASKEDFPLGEQYF	TGTGCCAGCAAAGAGGACTTCCCCCTGGGGGAGCAGTACTTC
TRBV12-3/TRBV12-4	TRBJ2-1	.	once	CASSSKGYYNEQFF	TGTGCCAGCAGTTCCAAGGGTTACTACAATGAGCAGTTCTTC
TRBV4-1	TRBJ1-1	.	.	CASSRSLDMNTEAFF	TGCGCCAGCAGCCGAAGCCTTGACATGAACACTGAAGCTTTCTTT
TRBV20-1	TRBJ2-2	.	.	CSALDVNTGELFF	TGCAGTGCTCTAGATGTGAACACCGGGGAGCTGTTTTTT
TRBV15	TRBJ2-1	.	.	CATKSLPGWSSYNEQFF	TGTGCCACCAAATCCCTCCCGGGGTGGAGCTCCTACAATGAGCAGTTCTTC
TRBV12-5	TRBJ1-1	.	.	CASGLRPEGTFF	TGTGCTAGTGGTCTGCGACCGGAGGGTACTTTCTTT
TRBV7-3	TRBJ2-5	TRBD2	.	CASSLTGGGVWETQYF	TGTGCCAGCAGCTTAACTGGGGGGGGTGTTTGGGAGACCCAGTACTTC
TRBV4-1	TRBJ2-7	TRBD2	few	CASSQVGGGNYEQYF	TGCGCCAGCAGCCAAGTAGGCGGGGGTAACTACGAGCAGTACTTC
TRBV7-2	TRBJ2-7	.	many	CASSSGQHTYEQYF	TGTGCCAGCAGCTCTGGACAGCATACCTACGAGCAGTACTTC
TRBV4-1	TRBJ1-1	.	.	CASSQARGGNTEAFF	TGCGCCAGCAGCCAAGCTAGGGGGGGGAACACTGAAGCTTTCTTT
TRBV5-6	TRBJ1-1	TRBD1	few	CASSLGTGVTEAFF	TGTGCCAGCAGCTTGGGGACAGGGGTCACTGAAGCTTTCTTT
TRBV7-9	TRBJ2-3	TRBD2	few	CASSRGGLLDTQYF	TGTGCCAGCAGCCGGGGGGGGCTTCTGGATACGCAGTATTTT
TRBV5-5	TRBJ2-1	.	.	CASSLEPGALSYNEQFF	TGTGCCAGCAGCTTGGAACCAGGGGCCCTCTCCTACAATGAGCAGTTCTTC